A selection of T cell receptor beta chains follows, all from one sample in a study of T cell responses to AZD1222 COVID-19 vaccine. Assay: immunoSEQ multiplex PCR; the TCRdb copy retains only in-frame clones and omits some. The table has some 120,000 clones, 92% seen once. The sample was peripheral blood, taken 28 days after the second AZD1222 dose. These receptor sequences come from an adult who received the AZD1222 COVID-19 vaccine. The CDR3 runs from the conserved cysteine through the conserved F or W. D genes are given only for firm matches. Expanded clones get a size class; other rows say once, few or many, or leave the size out.

-,TRBV5-5,TRBJ1-5,-,CASSLDQVQPQHF,TGTGCCAGCAGCTTGGACCAAGTTCAGCCCCAGCATTTT
-,TRBV7-2,TRBJ2-3,TRBD2,CASSVRGGADTQYF,TGTGCCAGCAGCGTCCGGGGGGGCGCAGATACGCAGTATTTT
-,TRBV5-1,TRBJ2-3,-,CASSLGGNQDTQYF,TGCGCCAGCAGCCTGGGCGGGAATCAAGATACGCAGTATTTT
-,TRBV19,TRBJ1-3,-,CASSILGSVGNTIYF,TGTGCCAGTAGTATATTGGGCTCGGTTGGAAACACCATATATTTT
once,TRBV7-9,TRBJ1-2,-,CASTLSFGGLIYGYTF,TGTGCCAGCACCTTATCCTTCGGGGGGCTGATCTATGGCTACACCTTC
-,TRBV6-5,TRBJ1-2,-,CASRRTANYGYTF,TGTGCCAGCAGACGGACAGCTAACTATGGCTACACCTTC
once,TRBV12-3/TRBV12-4,TRBJ2-1,-,CASSYGPANEQFF,TGTGCCAGCAGCTACGGGCCAGCCAATGAGCAGTTCTTC
-,TRBV11-2,TRBJ1-3,-,CASSPGTYGNTIYF,TGTGCCAGCAGCCCCGGGACCTACGGAAACACCATATATTTT
-,TRBV19,TRBJ2-1,-,CASSNHNEQFF,TGTGCCAGTAGCAATCACAATGAGCAGTTCTTC
-,TRBV2,TRBJ1-1,-,CASTKTGQNTEAFF,TGTGCCAGCACCAAGACAGGCCAGAACACTGAAGCTTTCTTT
-,TRBV6-1,TRBJ2-2,TRBD1,CASSDQGDTGELFF,TGTGCCAGCAGTGATCAGGGGGACACCGGGGAGCTGTTTTTT
-,TRBV6-5,TRBJ2-7,TRBD1,CASKIRDRGLYEQYF,TGTGCCAGCAAAATCCGGGACAGGGGGCTCTACGAGCAGTACTTC
-,TRBV19,TRBJ2-7,-,CATRSPGGEQYF,TGTGCCACCCGATCACCAGGGGGGGAGCAGTACTTC
once,TRBV5-1,TRBJ2-7,TRBD1,CASSFSPGQGAYEQYF,TGCGCCAGCAGCTTCTCACCGGGACAGGGGGCTTACGAGCAGTACTTC